The present T cell receptor (beta chain) was sequenced within a study of PD-1 blockade in classical Hodgkin lymphoma. Overall study findings and caveats: A reduction in baseline TCR diversity was reportedly seen in newly diagnosed patients relative to healthy donors. Some patients began nivolumab under 1 year after ASCT. These patients were excluded from later analyses. Lower baseline TCR diversity marked trial partial responders and progressors.

Only in-frame clones appear in the TCRdb table, and some are missing; sequencing was by immunoSEQ multiplex PCR. The sample records tens of thousands of clones, less than 85% being singletons. The CDR3 runs 15 residues. Germline values: CDR1 SGHRS, CDR2 YFSETQ. V lost 3 bases and J 7 bases, leaving 16 bases between the germline ends. Regarding this clone: The antigen is undetermined.

Autologous stem cell transplantation was followed by relapse in every patient, and brentuximab vedotin exposure varied. Relapsed/refractory classical Hodgkin lymphoma patients had complete, partial or progressive responses. The sequencing used peripheral blood mononuclear cells (PBMCs), collected before the second cycle of nivolumab. The chain couples TRBV5-1 to TRBJ2-2; maybe TRBD2 (5 bases). The TCR comes from a human donor with classical Hodgkin lymphoma. The chain's CDR3 is CASSSHGRAGGELFF. CDR3 DNA sequence: TGCGCCAGCAGCTCGCACGGTCGGGCGGGCGGGGAGCTGTTTTTT.